This TCR beta chain was sequenced during a study of blood T cell repertoires in COVID-19. Study-level background: Researchers got acute and convalescent COVID-19 samples from the United States, Italy and Spain. PBMCs, B-cell-depleted T cells, or T cells were the source of the cDNA or gDNA that made up the material.

In the authors' methods: Estimation of nucleated cell counts relied on the amplification of reference gene primers. Clones were sequenced by immunoSEQ multiplex PCR, and TCRdb holds only the in-frame ones, with some missing. That table furnishes V, J and clone size, whereas the DNA furnished D and trimming. The sample shows under 200,000 clones, 85% to 90% of them seen only once. Between the trimmed V and J ends, which lost 7 bases and 3 bases, there was a span of 16 bases. Per the germline V gene, CDR1 is MNHEY and CDR2 is SVGEGT. The CDR3 is 14 amino acids. The J gene is TRBJ2-7, the V gene TRBV6-2 or TRBV6-3; tentatively, D is TRBD2 (5 bases). The sequence was collected from an elderly woman in a cohort sampled during active or convalescent COVID-19. The sample taken for sequencing was peripheral blood. The CDR3 loop reads CASTPQAGGYEQYF. The CDR3 DNA sequence: TGTGCCAGCACCCCCCAGGCGGGCGGCTACGAGCAGTACTTC.